This T cell receptor (beta chain) was found in a study of blood T cell repertoires in COVID-19. Overall study context: Samples of COVID-19 (acute and convalescent) were obtained from the United States, Italy and Spain. Sample material is recorded as cDNA or gDNA derived from T cells, B-cell-depleted T cells, or PBMCs.

In the source study's methods: Nucleated cell counts were estimated from reference gene primer amplification. Sequencing was performed with immunoSEQ multiplex PCR; in TCRdb, only in-frame clones are kept and a portion is missing. V and J calls and clone size follow that table, whereas D and trimming were derived from the DNA. The sample has about 120,000 clones, 60% to 80% seen once. The CDR3 has 14 amino acids. Unmatched junction bases numbered 4, after V lost 4 bases and J lost 2 bases. Germline V gives CDR1 MGHRA, CDR2 YSYEKL. The source is an older woman with acute or convalescent COVID-19. The chain has TRBV4-1 and TRBJ1-1; 7 bases are a match to TRBD1. Sequenced material: peripheral blood. The CDR3 nucleotides are TGCGCCAGCAGCCCGGGACAGCTAAACACTGAAGCTTTCTTT. Encoded protein: CASSPGQLNTEAFF.